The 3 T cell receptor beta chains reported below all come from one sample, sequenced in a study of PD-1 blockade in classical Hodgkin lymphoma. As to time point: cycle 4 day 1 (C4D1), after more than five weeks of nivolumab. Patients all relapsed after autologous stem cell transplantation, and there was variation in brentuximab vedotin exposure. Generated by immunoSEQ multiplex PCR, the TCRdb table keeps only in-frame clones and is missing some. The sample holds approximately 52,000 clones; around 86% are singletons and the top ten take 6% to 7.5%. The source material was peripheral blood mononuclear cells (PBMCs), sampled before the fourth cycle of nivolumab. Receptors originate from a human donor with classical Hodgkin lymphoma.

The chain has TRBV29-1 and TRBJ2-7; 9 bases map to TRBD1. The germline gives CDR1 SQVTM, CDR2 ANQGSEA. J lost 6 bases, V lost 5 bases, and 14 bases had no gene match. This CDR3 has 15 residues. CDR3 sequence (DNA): TGCAGCGTTTTCGGGCTACGGGACAGGGTGGTCGAGCAGTACTTC. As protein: CSVFGLRDRVVEQYF.

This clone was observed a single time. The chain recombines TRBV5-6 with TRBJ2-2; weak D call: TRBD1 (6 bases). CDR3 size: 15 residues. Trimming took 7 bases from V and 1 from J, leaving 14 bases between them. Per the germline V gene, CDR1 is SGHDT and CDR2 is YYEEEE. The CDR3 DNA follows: TGTGCCAGCGGACAGACAGCCCTGAACACCGGGGAGCTGTTTTTT. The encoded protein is CASGQTALNTGELFF.

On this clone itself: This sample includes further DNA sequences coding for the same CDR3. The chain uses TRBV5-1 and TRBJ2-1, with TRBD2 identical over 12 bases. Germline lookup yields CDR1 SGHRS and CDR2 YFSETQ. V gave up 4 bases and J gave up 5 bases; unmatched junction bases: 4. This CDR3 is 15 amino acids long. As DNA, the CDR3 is TGCGCCAGCAGCCCCGGACTAGCGGGAAACAATGAGCAGTTCTTC. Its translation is CASSPGLAGNNEQFF. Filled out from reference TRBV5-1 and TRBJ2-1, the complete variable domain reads KAGVTQTPRYLIKTRGQQVTLSCSPISGHRSVSWYQQTPGQGLQFLFEYFSETQRNKGNFPGRFSGRQFSNSRSEMNVSTLELGDSALYLCASSPGLAGNNEQFFGPGTRLTVL.